These 27 T cell receptor beta chains share one sample of origin, sequenced in a study of shared T cell receptors in the human thymus. Repertoires were generated with immunoSEQ multiplex PCR, while TCRdb's copy carries only in-frame clones and drops some. The table shows 720,000 or so clones, with approximately 85% occurring only once. This sample was shared with a second study, whose subject was human thymus T cells.

The sample comprised thymocytes. The receptor source for this set is a girl under three years old with a congenital heart defect.

The count of this clone is one. The chain has TRBV20-1 and TRBJ1-2; D not resolved. The CDR3 is 8 amino acids. From germline, CDR1 is DFQATT and CDR2 SNEGSKA (reference sequence). The CDR3 DNA reads as TGCGGGCATTATGGCTACACCTTC. Protein sequence: CGHYGYTF.

A remark on this clone: One end of the junction does not line up with germline, which may come from a read error. The J gene is TRBJ2-5, the V gene TRBV4-2, with a possible D match to TRBD1 (6 bases). The CDR3 has 13 amino acids. Per germline, CDR1 LGHNA and CDR2 YNFKEQ. In DNA form, the CDR3 reads TGTGCCGGCAGCCATACAGGGCGAGAGACCCAGTACTTC. Its protein product is CAGSHTGRETQYF.

This clone was picked up one time. The chain has TRBV28 and TRBJ1-3; perhaps TRBD1 as D (6 bases). This CDR3 contains 15 residues. V was cut by 11 bases and J by 1 base, with 18 bases left in between. The germline gives CDR1 MDHEN, CDR2 SYDVKM. The CDR3 DNA is TGTGCCCTCGAGCGCGGGGGCGATTCTGGAAACACCATATATTTT. It encodes CALERGGDSGNTIYF.

The chain carries TRBV7-2 and TRBJ1-6; TRBD1 is a possible D gene (6 bases). Germline lookup yields CDR1 SGHTA and CDR2 FQGNSA. CDR3 length: 19 amino acids. Trimming pared 1 base from V and 7 bases from J, leaving 23 bases between. For the CDR3, the DNA is TGTGCCAGCAGCTTAGAGGGGGACAAACCACGGCCGAGAAATTCACCCCTCCACTTT. Protein sequence: CASSLEGDKPRPRNSPLHF.

The rearrangement uses TRBV28 and TRBJ2-1; 7 bases line up with TRBD1. The V and J ends lost 1 base and 10 bases, in that order; junction bases with no gene match: 7. Per germline, CDR1 MDHEN and CDR2 SYDVKM. The CDR3 runs 14 residues. CDR3 loop: CASSLSGQICEQFF. The CDR3 nucleotides are TGTGCCAGCAGTTTATCGGGACAGATTTGCGAGCAGTTCTTC.

The chain combines TRBV10-1 with TRBJ1-5; D gene uncertain. The CDR3 is 15 residues long. V was shortened by 7 bases and J by 0 bases, with 13 bases between the two germline ends. Germline V gives CDR1 WNHNN, CDR2 SYGVQD (reference sequence). CDR3 bases: TGCGCCAGCATCCGCAGGCGATATAGCAATCAGCCCCAGCATTTT. Translation: CASIRRRYSNQPQHF.

The chain combines TRBV2 with TRBJ1-2; 10 bases are a match to TRBD1. V gave up 0 bases and J gave up 12 bases; unmatched junction bases: 7. CDR1 is SNHLY and CDR2 is FYNNEI in the germline V gene. The CDR3 covers 14 residues. CDR3 bases: TGTGCCAGCAGTGAAGCTAGGGACAGGGGTGCTGACACCTTC. This encodes CASSEARDRGADTF. Looking up the rest from reference TRBV2 and TRBJ1-2 gives the full variable domain: EPEVTQTPSHQVTQMGQEVILRCVPISNHLYFYWYRQILGQKVEFLVSFYNNEISEKSEIFDDQFSVERPDGSNFTLKIRSTKLEDSAMYFCASSEARDRGADTFGSGTRLTVV.

DNA for the CDR3: TGCAGACCTGTTAGACTAGCGGGCACAGATACGCAGTATTTT. Translation gives CRPVRLAGTDTQYF. The chain recombines TRBV29-1 with TRBJ2-3; TRBD2 matches at 9 bases. Germline loops: CDR1 SQVTM, CDR2 ANQGSEA. The length of the CDR3 is 14 residues.

The chain employs TRBV4-1 and TRBJ1-6, with D possibly TRBD1 on 6 matching bases. The V gene's germline CDR1 is MGHRA and CDR2 YSYEKL. Trimming took 3 bases from V and 7 from J, leaving 13 bases between them. This CDR3 comprises 15 residues. The CDR3 DNA sequence: TGCGCCAGCAGCCAGATCCCGAGGGGGAATTCACCCCTCCACTTT. Its translation is CASSQIPRGNSPLHF.

The chain joins TRBV14 to TRBJ2-4, with a possible D match to TRBD1 (5 bases). V lost 0 bases and J 4 bases, leaving 16 bases between the germline ends. The V gene's germline CDR1 is SGHDN and CDR2 FVKESK. The CDR3 has 17 amino acids. The CDR3 region has the DNA TGTGCCAGCAGCCAAGAAGAACTGGGGCAGAGAAAAAACATTCAGTACTTC. Translation gives CASSQEELGQRKNIQYF.

J is TRBJ1-1 and V is TRBV11-2, with unresolved D. V lost 1 base, J lost 8 bases, and 20 bases lay in between. There are 16 residues in the CDR3. Per the germline V gene, CDR1 is SGHAT and CDR2 is FQNNGV. CDR3 residues: CASSLGRWKEFREAFF. The DNA of the CDR3 is TGTGCCAGCAGCTTAGGACGGTGGAAGGAGTTTCGGGAAGCTTTCTTT.

The chain combines TRBV9 with TRBJ1-6; D ambiguous. Germline loops: CDR1 SGDLS, CDR2 YYNGEE. The ends were cut back, 0 bases at V and 5 bases at J, with 12 bases in the middle. This CDR3 comprises 16 residues. The CDR3 reads CASSVEGGKNNSPLHF. The CDR3 DNA reads TGTGCCAGCAGCGTAGAGGGAGGCAAGAATAATTCACCCCTCCACTTT.

The CDR3 reads CASSQDSCSGFPNYEQYF. The CDR3, as DNA: TGCGCCAGCAGCCAAGATTCTTGTAGCGGGTTCCCGAATTACGAGCAGTACTTC. V is TRBV4-3 and J is TRBJ2-7; 7 nucleotides match TRBD2. CDR1 is LGHNA, CDR2 YSLEER, per germline. The CDR3 totals 18 residues. The ends lost 0 bases at V and 4 bases at J; junction bases unmatched: 15.

The chain combines TRBV2 with TRBJ1-5; D call uncertain. The CDR3 loop spans 12 amino acids. With 3 bases removed from V and 5 bases from J, the gap between germline ends came to 5 bases. The germline V gene encodes CDR1 SNHLY and CDR2 FYNNEI. The CDR3 DNA is TGTGCCAGCAGTGAGGAGTATCAGCCCCAGCATTTT. Translated: CASSEEYQPQHF.

V gene TRBV28 combines with J gene TRBJ2-2, with D tentatively TRBD1 (6 bases). Trimming took 2 bases from V and 1 from J, leaving 8 bases between them. Germline CDR1 is MDHEN and CDR2 is SYDVKM. The CDR3 contains 15 residues. The CDR3 region is CASSLPGENTGELFF. DNA of the CDR3: TGTGCCAGCAGTTTACCAGGGGAGAACACCGGGGAGCTGTTTTTT.

V usage is TRBV27 and J usage is TRBJ2-2, with D tentatively TRBD1 (6 bases). Germline CDR1 and CDR2: MNHEY and SMNVEV (reference sequence). Trimming took 3 bases from V and 6 from J, leaving 11 bases between them. This CDR3 is built from 14 residues. The CDR3 coding sequence is TGTGCCAGCAGTTTTACAGGGCCATCCGGGGAGCTGTTTTTT. Translation gives CASSFTGPSGELFF.

This clone came up a few times. The sample holds other DNA sequences that translate to the same CDR3. The chain carries TRBV2 and TRBJ2-7; 9 nucleotides line up with TRBD1. The germline CDR1 and CDR2 sequences are SNHLY and FYNNEI. Unmatched junction bases numbered 1, after V lost 6 bases and J lost 1 base. The CDR3 is 13 residues long. The DNA for the CDR3 is TGTGCCAGCAGGGGGACAGGGTCCTACGAGCAGTACTTC. It translates to CASRGTGSYEQYF.

The rearrangement links TRBV7-6 to TRBJ1-1; perhaps TRBD1 as D (6 bases). With 5 bases removed from V and 1 base from J, the gap between germline ends came to 8 bases. The germline CDR1 and CDR2 sequences are SGHVS and FNYEAQ. This CDR3 region has 13 residues. This CDR3 is CASSKTGNTEAFF. The CDR3 nucleotides read TGTGCCAGCAGCAAGACAGGGAACACTGAAGCTTTCTTT.

A single count supports this clone. The V and J genes are TRBV9 and TRBJ2-7; D is unresolved. This CDR3 contains 14 residues. CDR1 is SGDLS, CDR2 YYNGEE, per germline. The V end lost 0 bases, the J end lost 2 bases, and 9 bases lay between the germline ends. CDR3 protein: CASSVESVTYEQYF. CDR3 DNA sequence: TGTGCCAGCAGCGTAGAATCTGTAACCTACGAGCAGTACTTC.

The CDR3 nucleotides read TGTGCCAGCCAGTCGGGACAGAGGTTCACCGGGGAGCTGTTTTTT. Amino acids: CASQSGQRFTGELFF. The chain couples TRBV27 to TRBJ2-2; 7 positions match TRBD1. The V and J ends lost 8 bases and 4 bases, in that order; junction bases with no gene match: 10. Germline V lookup: CDR1 MNHEY, CDR2 SMNVEV (reference sequence). This CDR3 has 15 amino acids.

This clone has only a few counts. The chain combines TRBV13 with TRBJ1-1; the D is unclear. V lost 7 bases to trimming and J lost 5 bases, with 14 bases between them. Germline V lookup: CDR1 PRHDT, CDR2 FYEKMQ (reference sequence). The CDR3 has 13 amino acids. CDR3: CASTLRARTEAFF. DNA of the CDR3: TGTGCCAGCACTCTGCGGGCAAGGACTGAAGCTTTCTTT.

The chain is built from TRBV27 and TRBJ1-5; 9 nucleotides align to TRBD1. With V trimmed by 5 bases and J by 7 bases, 18 bases remained unmatched. Germline-derived CDR1 and CDR2 are MNHEY and SMNVEV (reference sequence). There are 18 residues in the CDR3. The CDR3 DNA reads TGTGCCAGCAGTCCAAAATCCCCAGACAGGGGGAGGAGGCAGCCCCAGCATTTT. Its translation is CASSPKSPDRGRRQPQHF.

V usage is TRBV7-2 and J usage is TRBJ2-7; TRBD1 matches at 10 bases. This CDR3 is built from 15 residues. The ends lost 2 bases at V and 4 bases at J; junction bases unmatched: 5. Germline-derived CDR1 and CDR2 are SGHTA and FQGNSA. CDR3 sequence: CASSLRQGASYEQYF. The CDR3 bases are TGTGCCAGCAGCTTAAGACAGGGGGCGTCGTACGAGCAGTACTTC.

This chain uses TRBV5-1 with TRBJ1-1, with TRBD1 matching 7 bases. Germline V gene lookup returns CDR1 SGHRS and CDR2 YFSETQ. Losses at the gene ends were 2 bases for V and 3 bases for J; bases not matched to a gene: 7. This CDR3 region has 15 residues. The CDR3 sequence: CASSLPDRQDTEAFF. The CDR3 DNA sequence: TGCGCCAGCAGCTTACCGGACAGGCAGGACACTGAAGCTTTCTTT.

The chain employs TRBV14 and TRBJ1-1; D remains unclear. The CDR3 totals 13 residues. V lost 2 bases and J lost 4, with 8 bases in between. Germline CDR1 and CDR2: SGHDN and FVKESK. CDR3 DNA: TGTGCCAGCAGCCAACCTCGGGGCACTGAAGCTTTCTTT. Amino acids: CASSQPRGTEAFF.

The chain combines TRBV5-4 with TRBJ2-1; 16 bases line up with TRBD2. The CDR3 length is 17 residues. CDR1 is SGHNT, CDR2 YYREEE, per germline (reference sequence). Trimming at V came to 3 bases and at J to 7 bases, leaving 7 bases not matched to a gene. The CDR3 loop reads CASSCPGLAGGPNEQFF. The CDR3 DNA is TGTGCCAGCAGCTGCCCGGGACTAGCGGGGGGGCCGAATGAGCAGTTCTTC.

V and J are TRBV5-6 and TRBJ2-2; tentative D call: TRBD2 (7 bases). In germline, CDR1 is SGHDT, CDR2 YYEEEE. The CDR3 consists of 17 residues. Between the trimmed V and J ends, which lost 1 base and 8 bases, there was a span of 21 bases. As DNA, the CDR3 is TGTGCCAGCAGCTTGAACGGGGAAAGGGGGGGACCGGGGGAGCTGTTTTTT. This sequence encodes CASSLNGERGGPGELFF.